The clone carrying this TCR beta chain turned up a few times. This sample was included in a study of blood T cells in healthy people across ages. Trimming shortened V by 4 bases and J by 8 bases, and 17 bases separated the two germline ends. Germline assignment: CDR1 LGHNA and CDR2 YSLEER. The CDR3 runs 14 residues. A second PCR, run for roughly 7 to 12 cycles, used a sample-barcoded 5' primer plus a J-beta primer mix. TCRdb re-called the 5' RACE reads with MiXCR, one entry per CDR3 protein. The sample has over 950,000 distinct CDR3 sequences; around two fifths are singletons. Sequencing was done on a sample of blood. The rearrangement links TRBV4-3 to TRBJ1-2, with D perhaps matching TRBD1 (6 bases). The sequence was collected from a man aged 18 to 30 in good health. The CDR3 DNA is TGCGCCAGCAGCCTCTCCAGGGGATCCTCCGGCTACACCTTC. Amino acid sequence: CASSLSRGSSGYTF.